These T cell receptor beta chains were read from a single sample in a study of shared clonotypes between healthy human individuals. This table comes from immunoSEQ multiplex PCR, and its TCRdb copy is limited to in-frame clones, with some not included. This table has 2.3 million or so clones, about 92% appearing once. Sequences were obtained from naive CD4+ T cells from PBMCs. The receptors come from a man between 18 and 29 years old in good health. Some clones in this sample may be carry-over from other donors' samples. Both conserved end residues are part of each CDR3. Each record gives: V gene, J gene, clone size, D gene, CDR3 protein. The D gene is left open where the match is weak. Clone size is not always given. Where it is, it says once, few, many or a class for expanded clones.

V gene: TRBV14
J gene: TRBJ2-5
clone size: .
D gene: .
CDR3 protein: CASSQGDRSPLFPLRETQYF

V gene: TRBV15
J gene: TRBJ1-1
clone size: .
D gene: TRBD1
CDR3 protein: CATSMQGQSLPTEAFF

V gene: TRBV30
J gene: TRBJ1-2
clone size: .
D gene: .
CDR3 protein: CADHTNYGYTF

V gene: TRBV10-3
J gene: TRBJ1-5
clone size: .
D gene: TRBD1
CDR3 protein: CAISEVAGGNQPQHF

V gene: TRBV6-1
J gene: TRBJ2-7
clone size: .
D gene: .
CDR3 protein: CASSERAPYEQYF

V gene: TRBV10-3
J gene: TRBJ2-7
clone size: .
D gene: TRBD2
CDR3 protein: CAISDLGTSGAAQYF

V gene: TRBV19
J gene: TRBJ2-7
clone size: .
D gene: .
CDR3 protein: CASSEQGTFYEQYF

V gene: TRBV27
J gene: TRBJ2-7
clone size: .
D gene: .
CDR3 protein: CASSFRGIGEQYF

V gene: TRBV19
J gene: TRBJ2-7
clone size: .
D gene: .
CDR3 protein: CASSSWGNEQYF

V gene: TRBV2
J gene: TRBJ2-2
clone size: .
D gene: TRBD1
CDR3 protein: CASSDRTGNAPGELFF

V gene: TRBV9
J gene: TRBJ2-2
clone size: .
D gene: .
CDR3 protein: CASSVRSFATNTGELFF

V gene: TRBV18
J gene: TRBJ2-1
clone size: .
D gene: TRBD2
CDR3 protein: CASSPPGLGNEQFF

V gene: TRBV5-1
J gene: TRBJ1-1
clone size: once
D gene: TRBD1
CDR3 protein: CASSLFRPGQGTEAFF

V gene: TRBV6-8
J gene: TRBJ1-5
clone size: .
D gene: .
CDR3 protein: CASSRVWGGKRNQPQHF

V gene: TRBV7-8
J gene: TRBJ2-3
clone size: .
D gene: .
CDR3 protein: CASGRGGRNTQYF

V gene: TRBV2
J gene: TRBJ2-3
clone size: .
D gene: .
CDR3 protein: CASSVTTSTDTQYF

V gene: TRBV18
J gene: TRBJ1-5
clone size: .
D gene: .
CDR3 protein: CASSQNQGSNQPQHF

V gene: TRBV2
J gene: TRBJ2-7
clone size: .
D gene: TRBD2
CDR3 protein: CASSDPRAGASYEQYF

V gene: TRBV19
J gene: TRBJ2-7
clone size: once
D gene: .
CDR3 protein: CASSPPGRGVYEQYF

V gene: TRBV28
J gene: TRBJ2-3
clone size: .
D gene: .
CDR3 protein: CASSLEGGGTDTQYF

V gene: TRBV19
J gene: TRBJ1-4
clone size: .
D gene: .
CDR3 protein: CASSTQGSWVEKLFF

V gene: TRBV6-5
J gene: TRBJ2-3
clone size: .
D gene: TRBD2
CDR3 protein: CASSRTSGITDTQYF

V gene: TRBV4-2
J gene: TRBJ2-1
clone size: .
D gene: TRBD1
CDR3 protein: CASSQAGTGGSNEQFF

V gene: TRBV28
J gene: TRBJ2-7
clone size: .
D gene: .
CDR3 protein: CASSVYREGGTYEQYF

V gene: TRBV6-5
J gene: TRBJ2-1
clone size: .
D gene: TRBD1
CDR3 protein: CASSSEPQGVRNEQFF

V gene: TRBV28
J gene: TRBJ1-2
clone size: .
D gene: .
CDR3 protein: CASSALRGDKNYGYTF

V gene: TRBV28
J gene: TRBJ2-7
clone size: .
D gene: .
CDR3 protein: CASSLDRSPRDYEQYF

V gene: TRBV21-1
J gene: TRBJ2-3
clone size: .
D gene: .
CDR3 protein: CASIKVAGRADTQYF

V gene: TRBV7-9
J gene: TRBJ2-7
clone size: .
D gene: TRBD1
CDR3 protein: CASSARQGMPYEQYF

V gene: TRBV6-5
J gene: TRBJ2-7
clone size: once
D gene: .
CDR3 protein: CASSYDSLVGYEQYF

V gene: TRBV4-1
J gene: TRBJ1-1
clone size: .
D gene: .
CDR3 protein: CASSQAQPVNTEAFF

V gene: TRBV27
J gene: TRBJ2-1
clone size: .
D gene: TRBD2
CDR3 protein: CASSFIAGFYNEQFF

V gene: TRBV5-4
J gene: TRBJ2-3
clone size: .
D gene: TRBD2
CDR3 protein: CASSLLAGGPTDTQYF

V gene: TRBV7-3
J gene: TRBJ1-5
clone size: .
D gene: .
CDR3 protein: CASSRGDGPQHF

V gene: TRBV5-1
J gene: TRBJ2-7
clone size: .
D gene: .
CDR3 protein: CASSRGAGTYEQYF

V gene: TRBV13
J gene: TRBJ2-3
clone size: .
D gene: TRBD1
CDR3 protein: CASSLARQGKDTQYF

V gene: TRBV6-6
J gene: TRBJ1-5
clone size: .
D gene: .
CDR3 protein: CASSYSDRGLPQHF

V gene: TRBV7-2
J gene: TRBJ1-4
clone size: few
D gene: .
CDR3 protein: CASSLSAGLEEKLFF

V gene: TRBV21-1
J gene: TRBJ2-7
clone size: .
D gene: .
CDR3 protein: CASSKGSRTGTFYEQYF

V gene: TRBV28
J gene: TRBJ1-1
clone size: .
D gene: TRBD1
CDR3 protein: CASSRRQGVRTEAFF

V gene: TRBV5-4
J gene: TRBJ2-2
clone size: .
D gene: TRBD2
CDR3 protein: CASRHIAGGITGELFF

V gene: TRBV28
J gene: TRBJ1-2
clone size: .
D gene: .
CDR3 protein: CASSRAQGYTF

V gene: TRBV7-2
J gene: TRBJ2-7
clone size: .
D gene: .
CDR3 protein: CASSLEAGPTLGSYEQYF

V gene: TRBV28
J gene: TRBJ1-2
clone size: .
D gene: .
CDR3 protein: CASADPLLGYTF

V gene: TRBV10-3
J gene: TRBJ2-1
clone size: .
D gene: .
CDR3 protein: CAIRLGPANNEQFF

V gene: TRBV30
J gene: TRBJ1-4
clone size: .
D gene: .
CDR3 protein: CAWSVGVGEKLFF

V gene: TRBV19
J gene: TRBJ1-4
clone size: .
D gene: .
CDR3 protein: CASSISRDGEKLFF